This TCR beta chain was retrieved from a study of early T cells in non-severe SARS-CoV-2 infection. Study-level background: Whole-blood bulk RNA, unsorted, was sequenced, and chains were unpaired.

Molecules of cDNA were individually given unique molecular identifiers that were attached to them. TCRdb reprocessed the 5' RACE reads with MiXCR, giving one entry per CDR3 protein. The top ten hold approximately 5.3% of the sample, which has about 98,000 distinct CDR3 sequences, roughly 9.6% seen once. The CDR3 extends over 13 amino acids. Germline lookup yields CDR1 SEHNR and CDR2 FQNEAQ (reference sequence). Trimming at V came to 4 bases and at J to 7 bases, leaving 5 bases not matched to a gene. Study-level findings and limits: VDJdb-based matching was biased toward anti-spike CD8 responses and missed private and CD4 specificities.

To note about this clonotype: Its antigen is currently unknown.

This rearrangement joins TRBV7-9 to TRBJ1-2, with 8 positions matching TRBD1. Specimen: whole blood. The receptor's source is an adult who was a healthcare worker with PCR-confirmed SARS-CoV-2 infection or an uninfected control (not recorded which). The CDR3 protein is CASSSRTGLGYTF. The CDR3 DNA reads TGTGCCAGCAGCTCAAGGACAGGGCTTGGCTACACCTTC.